This T cell receptor beta chain was sequenced in a study of blood T cell repertoires in COVID-19. CDR3 length: 15 amino acids. Germline values: CDR1 SGDLS, CDR2 YYNGEE. V dropped 3 bases and J dropped 8 bases, with 19 bases sitting between them. Measured with immunoSEQ multiplex PCR; TCRdb has only the in-frame clones, and not every one. The sample has 60,000 to 85,000 clones, 90% seen once. Sequenced sample: peripheral blood. The chain carries TRBV9 and TRBJ2-3; the D gene is possibly TRBD1 (6 bases). This TCR came from a man aged 45-65 years with acute or convalescent COVID-19. The CDR3 nucleotides are TGTGCCAGCAGCGAGGCCGTTGGGCTCAGGGGTACGCAGTATTTT. It codes for CASSEAVGLRGTQYF.